The rows below give T cell receptor beta chains drawn from one sample of a study of blood T cells in healthy people across ages. TCRdb passed the 5' RACE reads through MiXCR, listing each CDR3 protein once. The table lists roughly 500,000 distinct CDR3 sequences, 27% of them singletons. The sequencing input was blood. These receptor sequences come from a woman between 65 and 79 years old in good health. The CDR3 runs from the conserved cysteine through the conserved F or W. Expanded clones get a size class; other rows say once, few or many, or leave the size out.

CDR3aa: CSVAQGGQPQHF; abundance: .; j_gene: TRBJ1-5; v_gene: TRBV29-1
CDR3aa: CAISGDLGLAGGSPSTYTQYF; abundance: .; j_gene: TRBJ2-3; v_gene: TRBV10-3
CDR3aa: CASSINLYGYTF; abundance: .; j_gene: TRBJ1-2; v_gene: TRBV11-2
CDR3aa: CASSLAFGTGKTGELFF; abundance: .; j_gene: TRBJ2-2; v_gene: TRBV5-1
CDR3aa: CASRDSVGEKLFF; abundance: .; j_gene: TRBJ1-4; v_gene: TRBV12-3/TRBV12-4
CDR3aa: CSARDGGKETQYF; abundance: once; j_gene: TRBJ2-5; v_gene: TRBV20-1
CDR3aa: CASSTKETQYF; abundance: .; j_gene: TRBJ2-5; v_gene: TRBV7-3
CDR3aa: CASSLTFLGVTEAFF; abundance: .; j_gene: TRBJ1-1; v_gene: TRBV5-1
CDR3aa: CASSFRVGGYGYTF; abundance: few; j_gene: TRBJ1-2; v_gene: TRBV7-2
CDR3aa: CASSPRLSGGHNEQFF; abundance: .; j_gene: TRBJ2-1; v_gene: TRBV11-2
CDR3aa: CSARDPSGGGTKNIQYF; abundance: .; j_gene: TRBJ2-4; v_gene: TRBV20-1
CDR3aa: CASTDLRDSTEAFF; abundance: .; j_gene: TRBJ1-1; v_gene: TRBV6-1
CDR3aa: CASSPRGTKETQYF; abundance: .; j_gene: TRBJ2-5; v_gene: TRBV7-3
CDR3aa: CASSETLQGGMIGVSEAFF; abundance: .; j_gene: TRBJ1-1; v_gene: TRBV2
CDR3aa: CASTTGVRYEQYF; abundance: few; j_gene: .; v_gene: TRBV12-3/TRBV12-4
CDR3aa: CASSYGVNQPQHF; abundance: .; j_gene: TRBJ1-5; v_gene: TRBV6-5
CDR3aa: CSEKRASKDTQYF; abundance: .; j_gene: TRBJ2-3; v_gene: TRBV20-1
CDR3aa: CASSLRRRQGDNSPLHF; abundance: .; j_gene: TRBJ1-6; v_gene: TRBV5-5
CDR3aa: CASSPIGTYNEQFF; abundance: few; j_gene: TRBJ2-1; v_gene: TRBV18
CDR3aa: CASAGLASTDTQYF; abundance: .; j_gene: TRBJ2-3; v_gene: TRBV6-5
CDR3aa: CATSRDPGGNEKLFF; abundance: few; j_gene: TRBJ1-4; v_gene: TRBV15
CDR3aa: CASSMTSSGNTGELFF; abundance: few; j_gene: TRBJ2-2; v_gene: TRBV19
CDR3aa: CASSVVGDGYTF; abundance: .; j_gene: TRBJ1-2; v_gene: TRBV9
CDR3aa: CASSQSFTGGALENTQYF; abundance: .; j_gene: TRBJ2-3; v_gene: TRBV4-3
CDR3aa: CSVEKRVVEGYTDTQYF; abundance: .; j_gene: TRBJ2-3; v_gene: TRBV29-1
CDR3aa: CASSSQGADTEAFF; abundance: .; j_gene: TRBJ1-1; v_gene: TRBV7-9
CDR3aa: CASSERGPPADTQYF; abundance: .; j_gene: TRBJ2-3; v_gene: TRBV6-1
CDR3aa: CSAREGGSSYEQYF; abundance: few; j_gene: TRBJ2-7; v_gene: TRBV20-1
CDR3aa: CASSMSRGNGEAFF; abundance: .; j_gene: TRBJ1-1; v_gene: TRBV5-1
CDR3aa: CASSPPVASTDTQYF; abundance: .; j_gene: TRBJ2-3; v_gene: TRBV18
CDR3aa: CASSPGTAGATEAFF; abundance: few; j_gene: TRBJ1-1; v_gene: TRBV3-1
CDR3aa: CASSLTTGPWDTQYF; abundance: few; j_gene: TRBJ2-3; v_gene: TRBV7-3
CDR3aa: CSVERNTEAFF; abundance: few; j_gene: TRBJ1-1; v_gene: TRBV29-1
CDR3aa: CSARDRAERPYNEQFF; abundance: .; j_gene: TRBJ2-1; v_gene: TRBV20-1
CDR3aa: CSVDTDRARGYTF; abundance: few; j_gene: TRBJ1-2; v_gene: TRBV29-1
CDR3aa: CSVEVQRGEPLHF; abundance: .; j_gene: TRBJ1-6; v_gene: TRBV29-1
CDR3aa: CSGGVPEETQYF; abundance: few; j_gene: TRBJ2-5; v_gene: TRBV29-1
CDR3aa: CASTRPGQTNEKLFF; abundance: few; j_gene: TRBJ1-4; v_gene: TRBV6-2/TRBV6-3
CDR3aa: CASSESGTSGQNIQYF; abundance: many; j_gene: TRBJ2-4; v_gene: TRBV25-1
CDR3aa: CASSFPRTSGGSNPYEQYF; abundance: few; j_gene: .; v_gene: TRBV11-1
CDR3aa: CSARAPQGSGYEQYF; abundance: few; j_gene: TRBJ2-7; v_gene: TRBV20-1
CDR3aa: CASSKDPRGSSQETQYF; abundance: few; j_gene: TRBJ2-5; v_gene: TRBV21-1
CDR3aa: CASSLVQGAGYTF; abundance: .; j_gene: TRBJ1-2; v_gene: TRBV7-2
CDR3aa: CASSQDGARSSYNEQFF; abundance: once; j_gene: TRBJ2-1; v_gene: TRBV4-3
CDR3aa: CASSSVNRGPEGYTF; abundance: .; j_gene: TRBJ1-2; v_gene: TRBV7-9
CDR3aa: CASSLGQAGNPDTQYF; abundance: once; j_gene: TRBJ2-3; v_gene: TRBV5-1
CDR3aa: CASSGGKVTGELFF; abundance: .; j_gene: TRBJ2-2; v_gene: TRBV4-1